This TCR beta chain was retrieved from a study of blood T cell repertoires in COVID-19. Study at large: PBMCs, B-cell-depleted T cells, or T cells were the source of the cDNA or gDNA that made up the material.

The CDR3 has 15 amino acids. With 3 bases removed from V and 4 bases from J, the gap between germline ends came to 10 bases. Germline V lookup: CDR1 KGHSH, CDR2 LQKENI. Using immunoSEQ multiplex PCR, the repertoire was profiled, and TCRdb retains in-frame clones only, with some absent. The sample records 100,000 or so clones, 85% being singletons. This clonotype was sampled from a man between 45 and 60 years old with active or convalescent COVID-19. The sequencing sample was made of peripheral blood. The chain is built from TRBV18 and TRBJ1-6; D may be TRBD1 (5 bases). CDR3 region: CASSPTTDYNSPLHF. CDR3 in DNA: TGTGCCAGCTCACCGACGACAGATTATAATTCACCCCTCCACTTT.